These 7 T cell receptor beta chains were sequenced from one sample in a study of blood T cell repertoires in COVID-19. Only in-frame clones appear in the TCRdb table, and some are missing; sequencing was by immunoSEQ multiplex PCR. The sample yields approximately 230,000 clones, 88% seen once. The sample was peripheral blood. All receptors derive from a man older than 75 with acute or convalescent COVID-19.

The V call is TRBV7-2, the J call TRBJ2-1; TRBD2 matches 9 bases. With V trimmed by 2 bases and J by 10 bases, 6 bases remained unmatched. The CDR3 totals 14 residues. Germline-derived CDR1 and CDR2 are SGHTA and FQGNSA. The CDR3 here is CASSLWAGGKEQFF. The CDR3 DNA reads as TGTGCCAGCAGCTTATGGGCGGGAGGGAAAGAGCAGTTCTTC.

Here the CDR3 DNA reads TGCGCCAGCAGCCAAGATCACGGGGTCAATCAGCCCCAGCATTTT. Translation: CASSQDHGVNQPQHF. V and J are TRBV4-3 and TRBJ1-5, with D hard to call. CDR1 is LGHNA and CDR2 is YSLEER in the germline V gene. V lost 0 bases, J lost 3 bases, and 9 bases lay in between. This CDR3 is 15 amino acids long.

This clone is a singleton in its sample. V gene TRBV4-1 combines with J gene TRBJ2-2; 8 bases align to TRBD2. Unmatched junction bases numbered 9, after V lost 2 bases and J lost 7 bases. The germline CDR1 and CDR2 sequences are MGHRA and YSYEKL. CDR3 size: 16 residues. Here the CDR3 DNA reads TGCGCCAGCAGCCAACGGGCGGGGGGTCAGGTCGGGGAGCTGTTTTTT. Translating gives CASSQRAGGQVGELFF.

This chain uses TRBV29-1 with TRBJ2-7, with 9 bases that match TRBD1. This CDR3 contains 14 residues. Germline lookup yields CDR1 SQVTM and CDR2 ANQGSEA. Unmatched junction bases numbered 3, after V lost 2 bases and J lost 1 base. CDR3 nucleotides: TGCAGCGTTGAACAGACAGGGGGGTCCTACGAGCAGTACTTC. Translated: CSVEQTGGSYEQYF.

This clone was picked up one time. The chain joins TRBV18 to TRBJ2-7; TRBD2 aligns across 7 bases. J was trimmed by 6 bases and V by 4 bases; bases with no gene match: 12. The CDR3 length is 15 residues. Germline V gene lookup returns CDR1 KGHSH and CDR2 LQKENI. CDR3 region: CASSLPGGTGFEQYF. The CDR3, as DNA: TGTGCCAGCTCACTCCCGGGGGGAACAGGCTTCGAGCAGTACTTC. Full variable domain (remainder filled in from reference TRBV18 and TRBJ2-7): NAGVMQNPRHLVRRRGQEARLRCSPMKGHSHVYWYRQLPEEGLKFMVYLQKENIIDESGMPKERFSAEFPKEGPSILRIQQVVRGDSAAYFCASSLPGGTGFEQYFGPGTRLTVT.

There are a few counts of this clone. The chain is built from TRBV7-2 and TRBJ1-5; 8 bases align to TRBD1. V shed 0 bases, J shed 4 bases, and the junction held 8 bases outside the gene matches. The germline gives CDR1 SGHTA, CDR2 FQGNSA. This CDR3 comprises 17 residues. CDR3 sequence: CASSLALGQGWNQPQHF. The CDR3 coding sequence is TGTGCCAGCAGCTTAGCTCTAGGACAGGGATGGAATCAGCCCCAGCATTTT.

V usage is TRBV4-1 and J usage is TRBJ2-3, with TRBD1 identical over 9 bases. Germline V CDR1 and CDR2: MGHRA, YSYEKL. The CDR3 length is 18 residues. J was trimmed by 8 bases and V by 5 bases; bases with no gene match: 20. CDR3 amino acids: CASSASGTGRMGSVTQYF. As DNA, the CDR3 is TGCGCCAGCAGCGCCTCCGGGACAGGGAGGATGGGGTCAGTTACGCAGTATTTT.